This T cell receptor beta chain was recorded in a study of cytomegalovirus exposure and HLA in healthy donors. Broader study findings: Analyses of presence and absence presupposed an approximately uniform sequencing depth across donors. High sensitivity and specificity were reportedly achieved when the classifier diagnosed cytomegalovirus status.

Details on this clone: Its antigen is undetermined.

In nominal health when sampled, donors likely had unrecorded immune exposures nonetheless. This CDR3 is built from 14 residues. Per germline, CDR1 LGHNA and CDR2 YSLEER. V was cut by 0 bases and J by 11 bases, with 14 bases left in between. The PCR contained 60 Vbeta and 13 Jbeta primers. Source study methods: Later, an analysis found roughly 80 million unique TCR beta chains, and 8.5 million to 14 million of these were shared. The method was immunoSEQ multiplex PCR; TCRdb's version includes in-frame clones alone and lacks a portion of them. V and J calls and clone size are those listed in that table; D and trimming were worked out from the DNA. This table holds around 39,000 clones, 64% found once.

The source is a human donor in good health. The rearrangement links TRBV4-3 to TRBJ2-1; D not resolved. Source material: PBMCs. The CDR3 coding sequence is TGCGCCAGCAGCCAAGATACCCTAGGCTCGAAGCAGTTCTTC. It yields the protein CASSQDTLGSKQFF.